Sequencing of this T cell receptor (beta chain) was carried out in a study of blood T cell repertoires in COVID-19 (dated by TCRdb to about 2020). Study-level background: The collaborator samples originated in the United States, Italy and Spain and spanned the acute and convalescent phases of COVID-19. The material from the prospective study consisted of cDNA or gDNA derived from T cells, B-cell-depleted T cells, or PBMCs. The dataset comprised deeply sampled blood TCRbeta repertoires from subjects exposed to, actively infected with, or recovered from COVID-19. A freely available public database, intended as a resource for researchers studying the immune response to SARS-CoV-2, is where the repertoires were released. Samples came from the ongoing ImmuneRACE study (first 160 participants) plus 1,254 subjects from 6 global collaborators. Nearly every sample came with metadata listing a de-identified subject ID, COVID-19 status, age in years and sex. Where HLA class I and class II types were available, the types were taken from metadata supplied by the sample provider, not from assay-based typing.

Trimming takes 4 bases off V and 7 bases off J; junction bases not matched to a gene: 4. The CDR3 measures 13 amino acids from cysteine to phenylalanine. Solely the CDR3 DNA is kept, with 39 bases framed from the first base. The germline V gene specifies SNHLY as CDR1 and FYNNEI as CDR2. What the authors observed across the whole study: The quantity of clinical and demographic metadata differed by source and by participant and was supplied without curation.

One collaborating source in Seattle enrolled patients during active infection and followed them longitudinally through the course of disease. Each collaborating institution followed its own protocols to collect whole blood in K2EDTA tubes. For TCRbeta analysis, collaborator samples were shipped as frozen whole blood, as isolated PBMCs, or as DNA extracted from either sample type. The immunoSEQ Assay, a bias-controlled multiplex PCR, was used to amplify TCRbeta CDR3 regions from genomic DNA. Turning to the authors' computational methods: The number of nucleated cells in each sample was estimated from the amplification of reference gene primers within the assay. To quantify the absolute abundance of each unique TCRbeta CDR3 rearrangement, sequence reads were collapsed and filtered. Productive Simpson clonality was computed per sample as the square root of Simpson's diversity index over productive rearrangements. TCRdb provides this immuneACCESS table in a form limited to in-frame rearrangements. Some clones are lacking; in checked studies, under half of them reflect an unresolved V gene, and why the rest are absent is not known. V, J and clone size derive from that table, while D and trimming were established from the DNA sequence. In this sample the table shows roughly 500,000 clones, roughly 89% of which occur a single time. The top ten constitute approximately 0.9% of the sample.

Concerning this clone itself: No antigen is known for it. One base away there is no much larger clone; base qualities are not given.

Recombination connected TRBV2 to TRBJ1-2, with TRBD1 identical over 9 junction bases. The sample taken for sequencing was peripheral blood. This sequence was found in a man younger than 35 with COVID-19, enrolled during active disease. The DNA sequence reads TGTGCCAGCAGTGGACAGGGGGTCAGTGGCTACACCTTC. Its translation reads: CASSGQGVSGYTF.